One sample yielded the 27 T cell receptor beta chains listed below, sequenced in a study of response to subunit inactivated influenza vaccine (dated by TCRdb to between 2018 and 2020). Library construction relied on RT-PCR. Sequenced using an Illumina HiSeq 2500. Using fastp at Q25 and MiXCR, TCRdb reprocessed the public reads and kept productive beta chains. Every entry covers one CDR3 protein and lists the most common genes and DNA from its rows. The sample table records a few hundred thousand distinct CDR3 sequences; roughly 15% of these occur just once. Jointly, the top ten make up 11% of the sample. The sequenced sample was PBMCs from blood, obtained 12 days after vaccination. These receptors all stem from a man in his fifties or sixties who received an inactivated influenza vaccine. Donor details come from another sample of the same person, matched by shared clones.

The chain joins TRBV6-2 or TRBV6-3 to TRBJ2-3, with D perhaps being TRBD1 or TRBD2 (6 bases each). Germline loops: CDR1 MNHEY, CDR2 SVGEGT. CDR3 length: 15 residues. V was clipped by 0 bases and J by 5 bases, with 12 bases between them. The DNA for the CDR3 is TGTGCCAGCAGTTACTCGATGGAGGGGGGAGATACGCAGTATTTT. Translated: CASSYSMEGGDTQYF.

As DNA, the CDR3 is TGTGCCAGCTCACTAATGGGCGCGGGACCCCGCTACGAGCAGTACTTC. This gives the protein CASSLMGAGPRYEQYF. The chain couples TRBV18 to TRBJ2-7; D may be TRBD2 (6 bases). The CDR3 runs to 16 residues. V gave up 4 bases and J gave up 3 bases, with 19 bases separating them. CDR1 is KGHSH and CDR2 is LQKENI in the germline V gene.

The chain is built from TRBV6-5 and TRBJ1-5; possibly TRBD1 for D (5 bases). The CDR3 runs to 18 residues. Germline V CDR1 and CDR2: MNHEY, SVGAGI. Trimming cost V 2 bases and J 0 bases, with 17 bases left between them. The DNA for the CDR3 is TGTGCCAGCAGTTACGGGGGACGCAACCAATATAGCAATCAGCCCCAGCATTTT. This gives the protein CASSYGGRNQYSNQPQHF.

A note on this clonotype: A much larger clone differs by one base, so this may be a read error. V usage is TRBV6-2 or TRBV6-3 and J usage is TRBJ2-1; D call uncertain. The length of the CDR3 is 11 residues. CDR1 MNHEY and CDR2 SVGEGT come from the germline V gene. V gave up 7 bases and J gave up 2 bases, with 3 bases separating them. The CDR3 DNA reads TGTGCCAGCAAGGCCTACAATGAGCAGTTCTTC. Amino acid sequence: CASKAYNEQFF.

In this sample, this clonotype turned up a few times. CDR3 in amino acids: CASSILAGGPENIQYF. CDR3 in DNA: TGTGCCAGCAGCATTCTAGCGGGAGGGCCGGAAAACATTCAGTACTTC. This rearrangement joins TRBV28 to TRBJ2-4; TRBD2 matches at 12 bases. The J segment lost 5 bases and the V segment lost 6 bases, leaving 8 bases of the junction unmatched. The CDR3 length is 16 residues. Germline V lookup: CDR1 MDHEN, CDR2 SYDVKM.

This clonotype was recorded a few times. The genes are TRBV18 and TRBJ2-4, with 10 bases matching TRBD1. This CDR3 spans 18 amino acids. V was pared by 2 bases and J by 0 bases, with 7 bases of the junction left unmatched. Germline V gives CDR1 KGHSH, CDR2 LQKENI. CDR3 DNA sequence: TGTGCCAGCTCACCAAGGACAGGGGGGCCCCTAGCCAAAAACATTCAGTACTTC. This translates into CASSPRTGGPLAKNIQYF. The full variable domain, its missing parts supplied by reference TRBV18 and TRBJ2-4, is NAGVMQNPRHLVRRRGQEARLRCSPMKGHSHVYWYRQLPEEGLKFMVYLQKENIIDESGMPKERFSAEFPKEGPSILRIQQVVRGDSAAYFCASSPRTGGPLAKNIQYFGAGTRLSVL.

The J gene is TRBJ2-2, the V gene TRBV19; 7 bases match TRBD1. V gave up 5 bases and J gave up 4 bases; unmatched junction bases: 4. The CDR3 spans 14 residues. Germline V gives CDR1 LNHDA, CDR2 SQIVND (reference sequence). The CDR3 coding sequence is TGTGCCAGTAGTTTCGACAGGGCCACCGGGGAGCTGTTTTTT. This sequence encodes CASSFDRATGELFF.

The chain has TRBV2 and TRBJ2-1, with TRBD2 matching over 9 bases. This CDR3 has 14 amino acids. Germline V gene sequence: CDR1 SNHLY, CDR2 FYNNEI. V trimming: 7 bases; J trimming: 2 bases; junction bases outside the gene matches: 3. The DNA for the CDR3 is TGTGCCAGCATCGGGACTAGCACCTACAATGAGCAGTTCTTC. Translation gives CASIGTSTYNEQFF.

This clonotype has ten or more counts. This chain joins TRBV7-2 and TRBJ1-2; D perhaps matches TRBD1 (6 bases). CDR3 length equals 14 residues. From germline, CDR1 is SGHTA and CDR2 FQGNSA. V lost 7 bases, J lost 7 bases, and 19 bases lay in between. In nucleotides, the CDR3 is TGTGCCAGCATCCTTGGTCGGGGGGCAGGTGGCTACACCTTC. Its protein product is CASILGRGAGGYTF. The variable domain in full, with the rest retrieved from reference TRBV7-2 and TRBJ1-2, is GAGVSQSPSNKVTEKGKDVELRCDPISGHTALYWYRQSLGQGLEFLIYFQGNSAPDKSGLPSDRFSAERTGGSVSTLTIQRTQQEDSAVYLCASILGRGAGGYTFGSGTRLTVV.

The chain carries TRBV3-1 and TRBJ1-3; 9 bases map to TRBD1. V lost 2 bases and J lost 4; bases outside the gene matches: 6. CDR1 is LGHDT, CDR2 YNNKEL, per germline (reference sequence). There are 16 residues in the CDR3. The chain's CDR3 is CASSQRGQGGGNTIYF. CDR3 nucleotides: TGTGCCAGCAGCCAACGGGGACAGGGCGGGGGAAACACCATATATTTT.

This chain uses TRBV6-2 or TRBV6-3 with TRBJ1-2; D unclear. This CDR3 comprises 12 residues. V was pared by 0 bases and J by 7 bases, with 6 bases between. CDR1 is MNHEY and CDR2 is SVGEGT in the germline V gene. As DNA, the CDR3 is TGTGCCAGCAGTTACTCGGCAGCTGGCTACACCTTC. This encodes CASSYSAAGYTF.

The sample holds a few counts of this clonotype. The rearrangement uses TRBV29-1 and TRBJ1-4, with D possibly being TRBD1 (6 bases). This CDR3 comprises 14 residues. Trimming left V 5 bases short and J 0 bases short, with 10 bases between. Germline V lookup: CDR1 SQVTM, CDR2 ANQGSEA. CDR3: CSVQGLATNEKLFF. The CDR3 DNA reads TGCAGCGTTCAGGGGCTCGCAACTAATGAAAAACTGTTTTTT.

The rearrangement joins TRBV10-3 to TRBJ1-3, with D unclear. Per germline, CDR1 ENHRY and CDR2 SYGVKD. This CDR3 spans 16 amino acids. V lost 0 bases and J lost 0, with 9 bases in between. The CDR3 spells CAISESKDLSGNTIYF. The CDR3 DNA reads as TGTGCCATCAGTGAGTCTAAAGATCTCTCTGGAAACACCATATATTTT.

The chain combines TRBV20-1 with TRBJ2-7; either TRBD1 or TRBD2 may fit D (5 bases each). Germline V gene lookup returns CDR1 DFQATT and CDR2 SNEGSKA (reference sequence). Trimming stripped 3 bases from V and 3 bases from J, with 18 bases between. This CDR3 spans 15 amino acids. CDR3 sequence reads: CSARAGVVDNYEQYF. In DNA form, the CDR3 reads TGCAGTGCTAGGGCCGGGGTTGTGGACAACTACGAGCAGTACTTC.

The chain links TRBV5-5 to TRBJ2-6; 7 nucleotides match TRBD2. The CDR3 runs to 17 residues. Germline CDR1 is SGHKS and CDR2 is YYEKEE (reference sequence). With 4 bases clipped from V and 3 bases from J, the junction kept 10 bases outside the gene matches. The CDR3 here is CASSPMEGGIGANVLTF. As DNA, the CDR3 is TGTGCCAGCAGCCCGATGGAGGGAGGGATTGGGGCCAACGTCCTGACTTTC.

This clonotype came up a few times. This chain joins TRBV5-1 and TRBJ2-5; possible D gene TRBD2, 6 bases. Trimming pared 3 bases from V and 5 bases from J, leaving 11 bases between. Germline CDR1 and CDR2: SGHRS and YFSETQ. The CDR3 consists of 13 residues. CDR3 sequence (DNA): TGCGCCAGCAGCTCGGAGGGTGGTGAGACCCAGTACTTC. This gives the protein CASSSEGGETQYF.

This clonotype was detected many times. The V gene is TRBV7-9, the J gene TRBJ2-1; 7 bases agree with TRBD2. Germline V CDR1 and CDR2: SEHNR, FQNEAQ (reference sequence). CDR3 length equals 15 residues. The V gene end was trimmed by 5 bases and the J gene end by 0 bases; junction bases not matched to a gene: 4. This CDR3 is CASSPSGISYNEQFF. The CDR3 DNA reads TGTGCCAGCAGCCCCAGCGGGATCTCCTACAATGAGCAGTTCTTC.

This clonotype was observed at least ten times. The rearrangement joins TRBV6-1 to TRBJ1-5; D might be TRBD1 (5 bases). This CDR3 has 14 residues. CDR1 MNHNS and CDR2 SASEGT come from the germline V gene. Trimming shortened V by 6 bases and J by 7 bases, and 16 bases separated the two germline ends. CDR3 coding DNA: TGTGCCAGCAGACAATCCTCAGGGTGGCAGCCCCAGCATTTT. It encodes CASRQSSGWQPQHF.

V usage is TRBV13 and J usage is TRBJ1-1, with no clear D. V shed 5 bases and J shed 3 bases, with 16 bases lying between them. The germline gives CDR1 PRHDT, CDR2 FYEKMQ (reference sequence). There are 15 residues in the CDR3. CDR3 in amino acids: CASSLNIYGDTEAFF. For the CDR3, the DNA is TGTGCCAGCAGCCTAAACATTTACGGGGACACTGAAGCTTTCTTT.

This clonotype was observed a few times. V and J are TRBV9 and TRBJ2-6; D gene ambiguous. The CDR3 is 18 residues long. Trimming removed 0 bases from V and 0 bases from J, with 13 bases in between. CDR1 is SGDLS and CDR2 is YYNGEE in the germline V gene. The CDR3 is CASSVARVSSSGANVLTF. CDR3 nucleotides: TGTGCCAGCAGCGTAGCTCGGGTCTCCAGCTCTGGGGCCAACGTCCTGACTTTC.

V usage is TRBV7-2 and J usage is TRBJ2-3, with 14 bases fitting TRBD2. This CDR3 spans 15 amino acids. Trimming at V came to 5 bases and at J to 4 bases, leaving 2 bases not matched to a gene. Germline V CDR1 and CDR2: SGHTA, FQGNSA. The CDR3 here is CASSATSGRADTQYF. CDR3 DNA: TGTGCCAGCAGCGCGACTAGCGGGAGGGCAGATACGCAGTATTTT. The variable domain in full, completed from reference TRBV7-2 and TRBJ2-3, reads GAGVSQSPSNKVTEKGKDVELRCDPISGHTALYWYRQSLGQGLEFLIYFQGNSAPDKSGLPSDRFSAERTGGSVSTLTIQRTQQEDSAVYLCASSATSGRADTQYFGPGTRLTVL.

This clonotype was observed a few times. This chain links TRBV28 with TRBJ2-7; TRBD2 aligns across 11 bases. The CDR3 has 14 amino acids. The germline CDR1 and CDR2 sequences are MDHEN and SYDVKM. The V segment lost 3 bases and the J segment 4 bases; nucleotides outside the gene matches: 2. The CDR3 bases are TGTGCCAGCAGTTTTAGCGGGAGGGGATACGAGCAGTACTTC. It codes for CASSFSGRGYEQYF.

The table lists this clonotype with a few counts. The V gene is TRBV4-2, the J gene TRBJ2-7, with 8 bases lining up with TRBD2. The germline V gene has CDR1 LGHNA and CDR2 YNFKEQ. Trimming took 1 base from V and 6 from J; bases not matched to a gene: 11. The CDR3 is 16 amino acids. The CDR3 loop is CASSQATGPGGVEQYF. In nucleotides, the CDR3 is TGTGCCAGCAGCCAAGCGACAGGACCCGGGGGGGTCGAGCAGTACTTC.

This clonotype was counted a few times. This rearrangement joins TRBV11-1 to TRBJ2-2; 10 bases fit TRBD1. V shed 0 bases and J 5 bases; nucleotides not matched to a gene: 12. CDR3 length: 19 amino acids. CDR1 SGHAT and CDR2 FQDESV come from the germline V gene (reference sequence). The CDR3 loop reads CASSLAGTGATGWTGELFF. DNA for the CDR3: TGTGCCAGCAGCTTAGCCGGGACAGGGGCGACTGGGTGGACCGGGGAGCTGTTTTTT.

V is TRBV20-1 and J is TRBJ2-5, with TRBD2 matching over 9 bases. Germline V gene data show CDR1 as DFQATT and CDR2 as SNEGSKA (reference sequence). The J segment lost 2 bases and the V segment lost 6 bases, leaving 7 bases of the junction unmatched. This CDR3 comprises 14 residues. CDR3 sequence reads: CSAKTSGKQETQYF. CDR3 bases: TGCAGTGCAAAGACTAGCGGAAAACAAGAGACCCAGTACTTC.

Ten or more counts support this clonotype. This CDR3 reads CASSWGQSSSYNEQFF. The CDR3 nucleotides are TGCGCCAGCAGCTGGGGACAGTCCAGTTCCTACAATGAGCAGTTCTTC. The gene calls are TRBV5-1 and TRBJ2-1, with 7 bases that match TRBD1. Per germline, CDR1 SGHRS and CDR2 YFSETQ. This CDR3 spans 16 amino acids. The V segment lost 3 bases and the J segment 1 base; nucleotides outside the gene matches: 7.

The genes are TRBV4-1 and TRBJ2-7; 12 positions agree with TRBD1. The CDR3 is made up of 15 amino acids. Unmatched junction bases numbered 3, after V lost 2 bases and J lost 4 bases. Germline loops: CDR1 MGHRA, CDR2 YSYEKL. The CDR3 is CASSQQGQGAYEQYF. The CDR3 region has the DNA TGCGCCAGCAGCCAACAGGGACAGGGGGCATACGAGCAGTACTTC.